This T cell receptor (beta chain) came from a study of CD8 T cells in ankylosing spondylitis (dated by TCRdb to the late 2010s). Concerning the study at large: To find TCR variants linked to disease, the study profiled T cell receptor beta repertoires in ankylosing spondylitis patients and healthy donors. The full study cohort was made up of 25 ankylosing spondylitis patients and about a hundred healthy donors. Peripheral blood was sampled, and synovial fluid was additionally collected from ankylosing spondylitis patients.

According to the germline V gene, CDR1 reads LGHNT and CDR2 reads FRNRAP. V was cut back by 4 bases and J by 6 bases, leaving a gap of 9 bases between them. Reading from cysteine to phenylalanine, the CDR3 counts 12 amino acids. CDR3 DNA only is kept here, 36 bases in frame from base 1. TCRdb lists the instrument as Illumina HiSeq 2500. Quantitative 5'-RACE with molecular barcodes was used to prepare TCR beta libraries. On the authors' methods: Disease-linked TCR variants were identified with a new computational method built on a probabilistic model of VDJ rearrangement. The public reads were quality trimmed at Q25 with fastp and then assembled into clones with MiXCR by TCRdb, keeping productive beta chains. Each CDR3 protein appears once, grouped with its most common genes and DNA. These V and J calls derive from TCRdb rather than the authors' analysis. The sample table lists some 400,000 distinct CDR3 sequences, about a fifth of them with a count of one. The ten top clones hold roughly a sixth of the sample.

Findings and caveats that apply to the study as a whole: Blood from ankylosing spondylitis patients appeared to be characterized by a TCR beta motif made up of under ten highly homologous amino acid variants. Significant enrichment of the disease-linked clones was reported in matched synovial fluid samples from ankylosing spondylitis patients. Some motif variants were previously reported in synovial fluid and blood of reactive arthritis patients, suggesting common disease-initiation mechanisms. The disease-linked clones had a CD8+ phenotype and were found at relatively low frequencies in peripheral blood.

This clonotype appeared many times. This clone's antigen is unknown. Base qualities were left out, and no much larger clone turns up one base away. The sequence came from a male donor with ankylosing spondylitis. Sequences were obtained from blood, either unsorted or a sorted T cell fraction (not recorded which). The V gene is TRBV12-5 and the J gene is TRBJ1-2; matching of 6 bases hints at TRBD1 as the D gene. The CDR3 here reads CASGSTGNGYTF. The sequenced DNA: TGTGCTAGTGGTTCAACAGGGAATGGCTACACCTTC.